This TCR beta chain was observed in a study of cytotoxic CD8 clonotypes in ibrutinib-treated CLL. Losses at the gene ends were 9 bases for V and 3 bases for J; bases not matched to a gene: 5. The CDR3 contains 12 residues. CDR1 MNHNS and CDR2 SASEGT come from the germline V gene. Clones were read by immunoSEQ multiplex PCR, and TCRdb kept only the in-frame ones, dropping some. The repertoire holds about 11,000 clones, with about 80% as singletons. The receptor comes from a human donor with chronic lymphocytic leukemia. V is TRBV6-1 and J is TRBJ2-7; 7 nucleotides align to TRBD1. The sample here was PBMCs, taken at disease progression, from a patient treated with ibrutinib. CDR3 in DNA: TGTGCCAGTAAGGGGACAGTCTACGAGCAGTACTTC. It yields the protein CASKGTVYEQYF.